This entry lists 10 T cell receptor beta chains sequenced from one sample in a study of T cell responses to AZD1222 COVID-19 vaccine. Data came from immunoSEQ multiplex PCR; TCRdb stores just in-frame clones and leaves some out. The data hold under 200,000 clones, with roughly 94% observed a single time. Sequenced material: peripheral blood, taken 28 days after the second AZD1222 dose. These receptors were obtained from an adult who received the AZD1222 COVID-19 vaccine.

The V and J genes are TRBV28 and TRBJ1-2; 7 bases map to TRBD1. J lost 5 bases, V lost 5 bases, and 2 bases had no gene match. The CDR3 consists of 12 residues. Germline values: CDR1 MDHEN, CDR2 SYDVKM. The CDR3 spells CASSPQGYGYTF. Here the CDR3 DNA reads TGTGCCAGCAGTCCACAGGGGTATGGCTACACCTTC.

The chain links TRBV7-9 to TRBJ1-2; D is ambiguous. Trimming pared 5 bases from V and 4 bases from J, leaving 11 bases between. Germline-derived CDR1 and CDR2 are SEHNR and FQNEAQ (reference sequence). The CDR3 has 13 amino acids. As DNA, the CDR3 is TGTGCCAGCAGCCCGCGGTGGGGCTATGGCTACACCTTC. Residues: CASSPRWGYGYTF.

This clone was counted a few times. DNA of the CDR3: TGCGCCAGCAGCTTAGCGGGCCCGAGGACCGGGGAGCTGTTTTTT. This encodes CASSLAGPRTGELFF. The chain is built from TRBV5-1 and TRBJ2-2, with a tentative D call TRBD2 (6 bases). This CDR3 is built from 15 residues. Germline CDR1 is SGHRS and CDR2 is YFSETQ. The germline V and J ends were trimmed by 2 bases and 5 bases, with 13 bases remaining between them.

J is TRBJ1-6 and V is TRBV19, with 10 bases that match TRBD1. The CDR3 runs to 16 residues. With V trimmed by 6 bases and J by 9 bases, 11 bases remained unmatched. Germline lookup yields CDR1 LNHDA and CDR2 SQIVND (reference sequence). CDR3 loop: CASSPSATGGFSPLHF. The CDR3 nucleotides read TGTGCCAGTAGCCCGAGTGCGACAGGGGGCTTTTCACCCCTCCACTTT.

V and J are TRBV7-2 and TRBJ2-5; 12 bases line up with TRBD2. CDR3 length: 16 amino acids. Germline V gene data show CDR1 as SGHTA and CDR2 as FQGNSA. V dropped 5 bases and J dropped 5; count of bases not matched to a gene: 9. The CDR3 sequence: CASSQSSGGAYETQYF. In DNA form, the CDR3 reads TGTGCCAGCAGCCAATCTAGCGGGGGGGCTTATGAGACCCAGTACTTC.

This chain joins TRBV28 and TRBJ2-3; no definite D call. This CDR3 spans 12 amino acids. Trimming cost V 5 bases and J 0 bases, with 3 bases left between them. The germline V gene has CDR1 MDHEN and CDR2 SYDVKM. The CDR3 sequence is CASSLSTDTQYF. Written as DNA, the CDR3 is TGTGCCAGCAGTCTAAGCACAGATACGCAGTATTTT.

The chain employs TRBV7-2 and TRBJ1-3; D gene uncertain. Deletions cut 7 bases from V and 4 bases from J, with 11 bases between. CDR1 and CDR2 (germline): SGHTA, FQGNSA. There are 13 residues in the CDR3. CDR3 nucleotides: TGTGCCAGCACAACAGTAGCCGGAAACACCATATATTTT. Protein sequence: CASTTVAGNTIYF.

This clone has just one count. This chain links TRBV20-1 with TRBJ1-2; D remains ambiguous. The V gene's germline CDR1 is DFQATT and CDR2 SNEGSKA (reference sequence). This CDR3 is 10 amino acids long. The germline V and J ends were trimmed by 3 bases and 6 bases, with 5 bases remaining between them. CDR3 protein: CSARHDGYTF. The CDR3 nucleotides are TGCAGTGCTAGGCACGATGGCTACACCTTC.

The count of this clone is one. J is TRBJ2-7 and V is TRBV18, with 12 bases matching TRBD1. J was trimmed by 4 bases and V by 3 bases; bases with no gene match: 4. The CDR3 totals 15 residues. Germline V gene lookup returns CDR1 KGHSH and CDR2 LQKENI. CDR3 protein: CASSPWDRGQYEQYF. CDR3 nucleotide sequence: TGTGCCAGCTCACCTTGGGACAGGGGGCAATACGAGCAGTACTTC.

A single count supports this clone. CDR3 DNA sequence: TGTGCCAGCAGTGCGGACAATTACGAGCAGTACTTC. Protein sequence: CASSADNYEQYF. The chain recombines TRBV2 with TRBJ2-7; a possible D gene is TRBD1 (5 bases). The ends were cut back, 4 bases at V and 4 bases at J, with 8 bases in the middle. The CDR3 is made up of 12 amino acids. Germline V CDR1 and CDR2: SNHLY, FYNNEI.